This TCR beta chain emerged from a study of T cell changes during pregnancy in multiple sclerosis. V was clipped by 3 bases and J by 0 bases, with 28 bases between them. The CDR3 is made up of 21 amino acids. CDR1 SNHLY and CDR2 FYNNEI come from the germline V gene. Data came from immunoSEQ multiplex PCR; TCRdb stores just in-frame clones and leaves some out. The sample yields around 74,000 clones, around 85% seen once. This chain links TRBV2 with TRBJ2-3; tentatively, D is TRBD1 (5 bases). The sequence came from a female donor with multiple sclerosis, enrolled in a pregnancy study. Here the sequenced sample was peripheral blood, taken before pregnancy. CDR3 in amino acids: CASSDLTGNWADTPSTDTQYF. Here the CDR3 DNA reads TGTGCCAGCAGTGATCTGACTGGAAACTGGGCGGACACCCCTAGCACAGATACGCAGTATTTT.